The 21 T cell receptor beta chains in this list originate from one sample, sequenced in a study of blood T cells in healthy people across ages. Primers used in a second PCR of about 6 to 12 cycles were a sample-barcoded 5' primer and a J-beta primer mix. TCRdb passed the 5' RACE reads through MiXCR, listing each CDR3 protein once. The sample records roughly 1,500,000 distinct CDR3 sequences, 42% being singletons. Sequenced: blood. The receptors here all came from a woman aged 18-29 years in good health.

This clonotype has just a few counts. The chain employs TRBV20-1 and TRBJ2-7; TRBD2 agrees at 7 bases. From germline, CDR1 is DFQATT and CDR2 SNEGSKA (reference sequence). This CDR3 comprises 16 residues. Trimming took 5 bases from V and 1 from J; bases not matched to a gene: 14. CDR3 DNA: TGCAGTGCTCCGATTCCTTCCCGCGGGGGATCCTACGAGCAGTACTTC. Its translation is CSAPIPSRGGSYEQYF.

CDR3 DNA sequence: TGTGCCAGCAGCCAAGATCTGAGGGGTCAAGGCTACACCTTC. This sequence encodes CASSQDLRGQGYTF. The rearrangement joins TRBV3-1 to TRBJ1-2; possible D gene TRBD1, 5 bases. Germline V gene lookup returns CDR1 LGHDT and CDR2 YNNKEL (reference sequence). This CDR3 has 14 amino acids. V lost 0 bases and J lost 8, with 13 bases in between.

CDR3 residues: CASSQPGTRYNEQYF. DNA for the CDR3: TGCGCCAGCAGCCAACCCGGGACTCGATACAATGAGCAGTACTTC. V is TRBV4-1 and J is TRBJ2-7, with a weak D call TRBD2 (6 bases). V was clipped by 2 bases and J by 7 bases, with 18 bases between them. The germline CDR1 and CDR2 sequences are MGHRA and YSYEKL. The CDR3 contains 15 residues.

J is TRBJ2-3 and V is TRBV9; D could derive from TRBD1 or TRBD2 (5 bases each). The CDR3 runs 13 residues. CDR1 is SGDLS, CDR2 YYNGEE, per germline. V was clipped by 5 bases and J by 4 bases, with 11 bases between them. In nucleotides, the CDR3 is TGTGCCAGCAGGAGTGTGGGGGCAGATACGCAGTATTTT. Translating gives CASRSVGADTQYF.

This sequence joins TRBV6-5 and TRBJ2-7; either TRBD1 or TRBD2 may fit D (5 bases each). This CDR3 has 15 residues. Per germline, CDR1 MNHEY and CDR2 SVGAGI. Deletions cut 6 bases from V and 0 bases from J, with 15 bases between. The CDR3 loop reads CASRHRGASSYEQYF. CDR3 DNA: TGTGCCAGCAGACACCGAGGGGCGAGCTCCTACGAGCAGTACTTC.

There are a few counts of this clonotype. This chain joins TRBV20-1 and TRBJ1-2; TRBD1 aligns across 8 bases. The J segment lost 6 bases and the V segment lost 5 bases, leaving 5 bases of the junction unmatched. Germline V gene sequence: CDR1 DFQATT, CDR2 SNEGSKA (reference sequence). The CDR3 covers 12 residues. The CDR3 DNA reads TGCAGTGCTGGACAGGGAAGAGATGGCTACACCTTC. Protein: CSAGQGRDGYTF.

This clonotype has more than one count but fewer than ten. The V and J genes are TRBV24-1 and TRBJ2-7, with a weak D call TRBD2 (5 bases). The germline V and J ends were trimmed by 3 bases and 6 bases, with 11 bases remaining between them. Germline CDR1 is KGHDR and CDR2 is SFDVKD. The CDR3 extends over 13 amino acids. CDR3 region: CATSDNDYGEQYF. The CDR3 bases are TGTGCCACCAGTGATAATGACTATGGCGAGCAGTACTTC.

This chain links TRBV5-5 with TRBJ2-1, with 10 bases lining up with TRBD2. The CDR3 contains 17 residues. Unmatched junction bases numbered 5, after V lost 0 bases and J lost 2 bases. The germline V gene encodes CDR1 SGHKS and CDR2 YYEKEE (reference sequence). CDR3 in DNA: TGTGCCAGCAGCTTGGCAGCGGGGGGGCCCCCCTACAATGAGCAGTTCTTC. This translates into CASSLAAGGPPYNEQFF.

This clonotype has a single count. The chain employs TRBV6-1 and TRBJ2-3; no definite D call. V lost 4 bases and J lost 4, with 9 bases in between. From germline, CDR1 is MNHNS and CDR2 SASEGT. The CDR3 runs 13 residues. CDR3: CASSGSVPDTQYF. The CDR3 region has the DNA TGTGCCAGCAGTGGGTCCGTTCCAGATACGCAGTATTTT.

This rearrangement joins TRBV29-1 to TRBJ2-3, with 8 bases identical to TRBD2. Germline CDR1 reads SQVTM; CDR2 reads ANQGSEA. The CDR3 sequence is 16 residues long. V was clipped by 1 base and J by 4 bases; unmatched bases: 10. For the CDR3, the DNA is TGCAGCGTTGAAGGCCTACTAACGGGAGGGCCAGATACGCAGTATTTT. This codes for CSVEGLLTGGPDTQYF.

This sequence joins TRBV3-1 and TRBJ2-7; 10 bases fit TRBD2. The CDR3 length is 16 residues. Trimming cost V 0 bases and J 8 bases; bases outside gene matches: 10. Germline CDR1 and CDR2: LGHDT and YNNKEL (reference sequence). The CDR3, as DNA: TGTGCCAGCAGCCAAGAACCCCTAGCGGGAGTCTTTCAGCAGTACTTC. Its protein is CASSQEPLAGVFQQYF.

This clonotype showed up just a few times. This rearrangement joins TRBV6-2 or TRBV6-3 to TRBJ2-7, with D perhaps matching TRBD2 (5 bases). V lost 2 bases, J lost 3 bases, and 8 bases lay in between. Germline CDR1 reads MNHEY; CDR2 reads SVGEGT. This CDR3 contains 13 residues. The CDR3 coding sequence is TGTGCCAGCAGTTACGCGACTAACTACGAGCAGTACTTC. Translation: CASSYATNYEQYF.

The chain links TRBV27 to TRBJ1-4; no clear D. The V end was cut by 3 bases, the J end by 4 bases, with 9 bases between. Germline V gives CDR1 MNHEY, CDR2 SMNVEV (reference sequence). The CDR3 spans 14 residues. DNA of the CDR3: TGTGCCAGCAGTTTTGGTAGGGTTAATGAAAAACTGTTTTTT. Protein product: CASSFGRVNEKLFF.

The rearrangement uses TRBV6-6 and TRBJ2-2; 10 bases line up with TRBD2. Germline loops: CDR1 MNHNY, CDR2 SVGAGI (reference sequence). This CDR3 is 15 amino acids long. The ends lost 6 bases at V and 3 bases at J; junction bases unmatched: 4. CDR3 residues: CASRVLAGHTGELFF. CDR3 DNA sequence: TGTGCCAGCAGAGTACTAGCGGGACACACCGGGGAGCTGTTTTTT.

This clonotype was seen a few times. V is TRBV28 and J is TRBJ2-5; possibly TRBD1 or TRBD2 for D (5 bases each). Trimming took 6 bases from V and 5 from J, leaving 13 bases between them. In germline, CDR1 is MDHEN, CDR2 SYDVKM. This CDR3 spans 13 amino acids. The CDR3 nucleotides are TGTGCCAGCAGCTTTGATGAGGGGGAGACCCAGTACTTC. Translation gives CASSFDEGETQYF.

V is TRBV5-1 and J is TRBJ1-1; D possibly corresponds to TRBD1 (5 bases). This CDR3 comprises 16 residues. CDR1 SGHRS and CDR2 YFSETQ come from the germline V gene. The ends were cut back, 4 bases at V and 4 bases at J, with 20 bases in the middle. CDR3 sequence reads: CASSQGRGAPGTEAFF. The CDR3 DNA follows: TGCGCCAGCAGCCAAGGGAGGGGTGCCCCTGGCACTGAAGCTTTCTTT.

This chain joins TRBV6-5 and TRBJ2-5, with D unclear. CDR1 and CDR2 (germline): MNHEY, SVGAGI. V was cut by 7 bases and J by 11 bases, with 20 bases left in between. CDR3 length: 13 residues. The CDR3 bases are TGTGCCAGCAAAGCTCTCGAGTGGGGTGAGCAGTACTTC. Its protein is CASKALEWGEQYF.

CDR3: CSATGSRREQFF. In DNA, the CDR3 is TGCAGTGCTACCGGGAGTCGGCGTGAGCAGTTCTTC. The chain couples TRBV20-1 to TRBJ2-1, with D maybe TRBD2 (6 bases). The length of the CDR3 is 12 residues. CDR1 and CDR2 (germline): DFQATT, SNEGSKA (reference sequence). V was pared by 4 bases and J by 9 bases, with 13 bases between.

The table lists this clonotype with many counts. J is TRBJ2-1 and V is TRBV18; 12 bases are a match to TRBD2. The ends lost 2 bases at V and 4 bases at J; junction bases unmatched: 3. The CDR3 extends over 16 amino acids. Looked up from germline, CDR1 is KGHSH and CDR2 is LQKENI. CDR3 nucleotide sequence: TGTGCCAGCTCACCAGGACTAGCGGGGAAATACAATGAGCAGTTCTTC. As protein: CASSPGLAGKYNEQFF.

This clonotype was seen many times. This chain's CDR3 is CSARAEREGSYEQYF. In nucleotides, the CDR3 is TGCAGTGCTAGAGCGGAGCGGGAGGGCTCCTACGAGCAGTACTTC. The V gene is TRBV20-1, the J gene TRBJ2-7, with TRBD2 matching 10 bases. V was clipped by 1 base and J by 0 bases; unmatched bases: 3. CDR3 size: 15 residues. Germline V CDR1 and CDR2: DFQATT, SNEGSKA (reference sequence).

There are a few counts of this clonotype. The chain couples TRBV21-1 to TRBJ2-4; the table calls TRBD1, which could not be checked here. TRBV21-1 is marked as a pseudogene. This CDR3 comprises 19 residues. CDR3 amino acids: CASSNRSGTHALRQNIQYF. DNA of the CDR3: TGTGCCAGCAGCAATCGGTCCGGGACGCACGCCCTCAGACAAAACATTCAGTACTTC.